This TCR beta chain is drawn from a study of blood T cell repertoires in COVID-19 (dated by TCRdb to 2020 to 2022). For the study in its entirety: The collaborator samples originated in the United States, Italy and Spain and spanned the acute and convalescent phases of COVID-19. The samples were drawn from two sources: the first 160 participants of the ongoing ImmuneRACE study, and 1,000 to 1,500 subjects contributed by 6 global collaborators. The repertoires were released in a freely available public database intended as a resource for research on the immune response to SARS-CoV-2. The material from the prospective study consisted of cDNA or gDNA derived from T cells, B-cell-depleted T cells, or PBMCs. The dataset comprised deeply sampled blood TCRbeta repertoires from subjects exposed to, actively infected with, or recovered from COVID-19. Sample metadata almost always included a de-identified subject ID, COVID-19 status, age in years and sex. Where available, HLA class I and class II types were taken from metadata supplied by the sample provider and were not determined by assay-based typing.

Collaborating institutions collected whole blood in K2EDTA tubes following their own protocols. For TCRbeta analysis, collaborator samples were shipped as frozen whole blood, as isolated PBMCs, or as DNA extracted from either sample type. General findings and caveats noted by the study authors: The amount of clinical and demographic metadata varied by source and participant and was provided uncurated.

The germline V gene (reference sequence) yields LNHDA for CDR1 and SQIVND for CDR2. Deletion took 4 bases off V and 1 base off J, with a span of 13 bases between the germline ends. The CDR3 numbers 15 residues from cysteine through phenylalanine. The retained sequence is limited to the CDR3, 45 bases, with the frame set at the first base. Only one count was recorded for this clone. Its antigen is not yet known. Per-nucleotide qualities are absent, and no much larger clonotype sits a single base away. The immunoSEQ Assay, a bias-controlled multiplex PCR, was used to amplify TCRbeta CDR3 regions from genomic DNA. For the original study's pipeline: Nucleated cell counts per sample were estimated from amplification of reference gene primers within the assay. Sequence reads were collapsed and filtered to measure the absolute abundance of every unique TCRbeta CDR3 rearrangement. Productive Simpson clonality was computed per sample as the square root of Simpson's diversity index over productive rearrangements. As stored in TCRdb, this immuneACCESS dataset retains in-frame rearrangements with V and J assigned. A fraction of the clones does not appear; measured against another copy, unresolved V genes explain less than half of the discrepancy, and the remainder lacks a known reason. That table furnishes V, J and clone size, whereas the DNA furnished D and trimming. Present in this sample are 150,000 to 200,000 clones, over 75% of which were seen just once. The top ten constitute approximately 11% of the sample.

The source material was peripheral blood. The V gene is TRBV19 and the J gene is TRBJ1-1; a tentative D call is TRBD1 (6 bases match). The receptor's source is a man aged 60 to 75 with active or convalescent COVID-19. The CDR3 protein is CASSTWDIENTEAFF. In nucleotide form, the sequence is TGTGCCAGTAGTACGTGGGACATTGAGAACACTGAAGCTTTCTTT.